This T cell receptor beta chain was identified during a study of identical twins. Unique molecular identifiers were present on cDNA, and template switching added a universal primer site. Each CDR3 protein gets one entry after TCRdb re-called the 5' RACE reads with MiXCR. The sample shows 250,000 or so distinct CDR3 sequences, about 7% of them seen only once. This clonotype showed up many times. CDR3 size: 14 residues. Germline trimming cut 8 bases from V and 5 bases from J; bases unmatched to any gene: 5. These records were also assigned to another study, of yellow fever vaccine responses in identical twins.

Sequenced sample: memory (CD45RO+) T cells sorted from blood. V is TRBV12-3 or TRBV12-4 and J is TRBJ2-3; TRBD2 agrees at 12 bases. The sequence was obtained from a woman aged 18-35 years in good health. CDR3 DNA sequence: TGTGCCAGCCGAAGGACTAGCGGGGTAGATACGCAGTATTTT. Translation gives CASRRTSGVDTQYF.